The rows below give T cell receptor beta chains drawn from one sample of a study of blood T cell repertoires in COVID-19. TCRdb keeps only in-frame clones here, not all; method: immunoSEQ multiplex PCR. The table lists roughly 300,000 clones, around 85% of them singletons. The sample comprised PBMCs or T cells enriched from blood (not recorded which). The receptors shown here come from a woman between 50 and 59 years old who had recovered from COVID-19. Each CDR3 is given with its conserved first and last residue. The D gene is left open where the match is weak. The size entry is marked missing in some rows and otherwise reads once, few, many or a size class.

DNA | CDR3 | size | J | V | D
TGTGCCAGCAGTTTCAGGTCGAGCTCCTACGAGCAGTACTTC | CASSFRSSSYEQYF | NA | TRBJ2-7 | TRBV27 | NA
TGCGCCAGCAGCTTGTTTCAGAAGAACACTGAAGCTTTCTTT | CASSLFQKNTEAFF | NA | TRBJ1-1 | TRBV5-1 | NA
TGTGCCTGGAGGCGGCAGACTGAAGCTTTCTTT | CAWRRQTEAFF | once | TRBJ1-1 | TRBV30 | NA
TGTGCCAGCAGCCCCGGGGGTGGGAACTACAATGAGCAGTTCTTC | CASSPGGGNYNEQFF | NA | TRBJ2-1 | TRBV4-2 | NA
TGTGCCAGCTCAGCCGGGACAGCCCCCCCCTACGAGCAGTACTTC | CASSAGTAPPYEQYF | NA | TRBJ2-7 | TRBV18 | TRBD1
TGTGCCAGCTCACCGGGACTAGCTGTTTACGAGCAGTACTTC | CASSPGLAVYEQYF | NA | TRBJ2-7 | TRBV18 | TRBD2
TGCGCCAGCAGGTCCGGGACAGTGGTCTCCTACGAGCAGTACTTC | CASRSGTVVSYEQYF | once | TRBJ2-7 | TRBV5-1 | TRBD1
TGCGCCAGCACTTCGACAGGGGAGACCCAAGAGACCCAGTACTTC | CASTSTGETQETQYF | NA | TRBJ2-5 | TRBV5-1 | TRBD1
TGTGCCAGCAGCCTCAGGGGGAACACTGAAGCTTTCTTT | CASSLRGNTEAFF | NA | TRBJ1-1 | TRBV14 | NA
TGTGCCAGCAACAGGGGTCTGATCTATGGCTACACCTTC | CASNRGLIYGYTF | NA | TRBJ1-2 | TRBV28 | TRBD1
TGTGCCAGCAGCTTGCATGGCAGGGGCCGGGAAAAACTGTTTTTT | CASSLHGRGREKLFF | NA | TRBJ1-4 | TRBV5-6 | NA
TGTGCCAGCAGCCAGGACATTATGGCTTTCTTT | CASSQDIMAFF | NA | TRBJ1-1 | TRBV7-9 | NA
TGTGCCCCTAATAAGGGACAGGGCTATGAGCAGTTCTTC | CAPNKGQGYEQFF | NA | TRBJ2-1 | TRBV2 | TRBD1
TGCGCCAGCAGTGAGGATCCCCCGACAGGGGTCAGGGAGACCCAGTACTTC | CASSEDPPTGVRETQYF | once | TRBJ2-5 | TRBV10-2 | TRBD1
TGTGCCAGCAGCTTAGGCGGGAGAGGCTACAATGAGCAGTTCTTC | CASSLGGRGYNEQFF | NA | TRBJ2-1 | TRBV7-9 | TRBD2
TGTGCCAGCAGCGTAGTGGCGACAGGGGGGCAAGGTGAAGCTTTCTTT | CASSVVATGGQGEAFF | NA | TRBJ1-1 | TRBV9 | TRBD1
TGTGCCAGCAGCCCCCCACGGGAACGGGTAAAAAGCTCCTACAATGAGCAGTTCTTC | CASSPPRERVKSSYNEQFF | NA | TRBJ2-1 | TRBV7-9 | NA
TGTGCCAGCACCGCGGGGGGCGGAAGCTCTGGAAACACCATATATTTT | CASTAGGGSSGNTIYF | few | TRBJ1-3 | TRBV25-1 | NA
TGCGCCAGCAGCCCCAGGGTAGGGAGGGACGGCTACACCTTC | CASSPRVGRDGYTF | once | TRBJ1-2 | TRBV4-3 | NA
TGTGCTAGTGGCGGAGCGGGAGGCACAGATACGCAGTATTTT | CASGGAGGTDTQYF | NA | TRBJ2-3 | TRBV12-5 | TRBD2
TGTGCCAGCAGCCAAGGACAGGATGGAAACACCATATATTTT | CASSQGQDGNTIYF | NA | TRBJ1-3 | TRBV14 | NA
TGTGCCTGGAGTGTAGGGGGTTATGGCTACACCTTC | CAWSVGGYGYTF | NA | TRBJ1-2 | TRBV30 | NA